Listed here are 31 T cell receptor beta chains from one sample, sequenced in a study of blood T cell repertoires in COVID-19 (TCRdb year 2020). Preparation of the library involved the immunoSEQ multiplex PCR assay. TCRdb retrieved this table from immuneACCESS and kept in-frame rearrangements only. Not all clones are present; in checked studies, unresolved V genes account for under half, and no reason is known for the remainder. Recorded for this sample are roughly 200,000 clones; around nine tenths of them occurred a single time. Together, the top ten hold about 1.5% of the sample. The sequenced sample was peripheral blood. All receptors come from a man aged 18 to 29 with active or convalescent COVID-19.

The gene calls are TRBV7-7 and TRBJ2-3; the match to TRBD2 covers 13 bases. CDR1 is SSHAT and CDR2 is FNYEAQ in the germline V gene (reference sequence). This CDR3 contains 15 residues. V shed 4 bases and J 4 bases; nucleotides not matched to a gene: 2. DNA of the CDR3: TGTGCCAGCAGCTCGGGACTAGCGGGATCAGATACGCAGTATTTT. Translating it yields CASSSGLAGSDTQYF.

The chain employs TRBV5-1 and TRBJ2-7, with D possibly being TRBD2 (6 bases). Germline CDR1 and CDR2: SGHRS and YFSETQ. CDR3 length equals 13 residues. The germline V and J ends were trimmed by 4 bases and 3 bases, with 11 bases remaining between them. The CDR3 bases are TGCGCCAGCAGCGCAAATAGCGGCTACGAGCAGTACTTC. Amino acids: CASSANSGYEQYF.

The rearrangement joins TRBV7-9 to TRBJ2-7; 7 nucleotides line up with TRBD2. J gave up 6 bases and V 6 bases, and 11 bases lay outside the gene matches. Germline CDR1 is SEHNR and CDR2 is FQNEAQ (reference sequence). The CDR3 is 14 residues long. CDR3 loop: CASSSDERDAEQYF. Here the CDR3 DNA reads TGTGCCAGCAGTTCCGACGAGCGGGATGCCGAGCAGTACTTC.

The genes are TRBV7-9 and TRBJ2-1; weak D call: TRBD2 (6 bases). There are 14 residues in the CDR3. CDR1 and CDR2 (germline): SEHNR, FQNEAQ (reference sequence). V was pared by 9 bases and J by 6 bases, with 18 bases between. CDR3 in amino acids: CASWRGRDLNEQFF. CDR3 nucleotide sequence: TGTGCCAGTTGGAGGGGCAGGGACCTCAATGAGCAGTTCTTC.

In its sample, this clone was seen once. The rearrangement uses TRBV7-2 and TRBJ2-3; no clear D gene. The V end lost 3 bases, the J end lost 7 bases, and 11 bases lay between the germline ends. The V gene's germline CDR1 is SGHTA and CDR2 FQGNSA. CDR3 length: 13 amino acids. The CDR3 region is CASSFGTMYTQYF. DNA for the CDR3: TGTGCCAGCAGCTTCGGCACTATGTATACGCAGTATTTT.

CDR3 sequence reads: CASSEAGGLYEQYF. The CDR3 nucleotides are TGTGCCAGCAGCGAAGCGGGAGGGCTCTACGAGCAGTACTTC. The rearrangement uses TRBV9 and TRBJ2-7; 10 nucleotides agree with TRBD2. Per germline, CDR1 SGDLS and CDR2 YYNGEE. Trimming cost V 3 bases and J 3 bases; bases outside gene matches: 3. The CDR3 is made up of 14 amino acids.

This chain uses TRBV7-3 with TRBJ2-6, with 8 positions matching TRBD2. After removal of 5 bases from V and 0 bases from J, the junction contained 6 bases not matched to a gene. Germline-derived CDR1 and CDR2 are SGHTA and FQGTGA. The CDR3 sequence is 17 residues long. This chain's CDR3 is CASSLGTSRSGANVLTF. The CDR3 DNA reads TGTGCCAGCAGCCTCGGGACTAGTCGCTCTGGGGCCAACGTCCTGACTTTC.

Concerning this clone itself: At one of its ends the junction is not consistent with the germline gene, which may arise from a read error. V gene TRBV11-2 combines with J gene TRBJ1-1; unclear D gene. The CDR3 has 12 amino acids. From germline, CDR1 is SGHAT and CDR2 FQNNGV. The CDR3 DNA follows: TGTGCCACCAGCCCGGGAAGGACTGAAGCTTTCTTT. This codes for CATSPGRTEAFF. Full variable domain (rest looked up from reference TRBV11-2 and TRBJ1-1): EAGVAQSPRYKIIEKRQSVAFWCNPISGHATLYWYQQILGQGPKLLIQFQNNGVVDDSQLPKDRFSAERLKGVDSTLKIQPAKLEDSAVYLCATSPGRTEAFFGQGTRLTVV.

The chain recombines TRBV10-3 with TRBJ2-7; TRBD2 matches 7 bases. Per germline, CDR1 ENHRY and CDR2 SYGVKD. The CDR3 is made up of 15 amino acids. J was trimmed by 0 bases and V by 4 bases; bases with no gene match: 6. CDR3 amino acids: CAISGSLADSYEQYF. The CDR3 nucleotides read TGTGCCATCAGTGGTAGCCTAGCGGACTCCTACGAGCAGTACTTC.

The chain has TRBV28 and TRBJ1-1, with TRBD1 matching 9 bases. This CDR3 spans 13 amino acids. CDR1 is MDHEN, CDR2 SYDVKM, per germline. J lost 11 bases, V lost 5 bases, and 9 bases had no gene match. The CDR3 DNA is TGTGCCAGCAGTGTGGACAGGGGCCGGAGGGCTTTCTTT. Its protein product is CASSVDRGRRAFF. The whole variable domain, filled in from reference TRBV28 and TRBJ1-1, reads DVKVTQSSRYLVKRTGEKVFLECVQDMDHENMFWYRQDPGLGLRLIYFSYDVKMKEKGDIPEGYSVSREKKERFSLILESASTNQTSMYLCASSVDRGRRAFFGQGTRLTVV.

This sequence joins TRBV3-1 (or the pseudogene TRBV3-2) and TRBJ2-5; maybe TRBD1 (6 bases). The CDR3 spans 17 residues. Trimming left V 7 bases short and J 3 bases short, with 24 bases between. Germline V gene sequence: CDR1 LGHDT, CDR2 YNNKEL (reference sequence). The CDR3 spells CASTSPFETGLKETQYF. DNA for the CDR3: TGTGCCAGCACCTCACCTTTCGAAACAGGGTTGAAAGAGACCCAGTACTTC.

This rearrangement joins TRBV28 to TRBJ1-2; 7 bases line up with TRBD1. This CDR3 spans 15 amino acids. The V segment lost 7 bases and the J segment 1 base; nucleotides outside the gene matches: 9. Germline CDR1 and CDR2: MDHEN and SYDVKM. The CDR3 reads CASTMTGTFNYGYTF. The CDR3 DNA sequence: TGTGCCAGCACTATGACAGGGACTTTTAACTATGGCTACACCTTC.

CDR3 protein: CASSRGTGERNSPLHF. In DNA form, the CDR3 reads TGTGCCAGCAGCCGCGGGACAGGAGAACGTAATTCACCCCTCCACTTT. The genes are TRBV5-8 and TRBJ1-6; 8 bases match TRBD1. The ends lost 4 bases at V and 6 bases at J; junction bases unmatched: 9. The CDR3 is 16 amino acids. CDR1 is SGHTS, CDR2 YDEGEE, per germline.

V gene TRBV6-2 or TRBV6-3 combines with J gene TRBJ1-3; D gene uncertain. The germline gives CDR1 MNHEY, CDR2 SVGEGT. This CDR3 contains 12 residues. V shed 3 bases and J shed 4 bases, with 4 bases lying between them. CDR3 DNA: TGTGCCAGCAGTTATATCGGAAACACCATATATTTT. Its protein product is CASSYIGNTIYF.

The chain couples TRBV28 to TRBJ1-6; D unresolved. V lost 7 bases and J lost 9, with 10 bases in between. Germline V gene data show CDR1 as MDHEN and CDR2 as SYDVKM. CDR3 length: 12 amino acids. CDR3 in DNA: TGTGCCAGCATCGAGTCAGGTTCACCCCTCCACTTT. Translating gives CASIESGSPLHF.

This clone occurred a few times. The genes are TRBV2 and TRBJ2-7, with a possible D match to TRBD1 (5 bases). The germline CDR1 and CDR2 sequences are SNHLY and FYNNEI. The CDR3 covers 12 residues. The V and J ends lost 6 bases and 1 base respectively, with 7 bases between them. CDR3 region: CASRPGSYEQYF. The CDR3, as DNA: TGTGCCAGCAGACCAGGGTCCTACGAGCAGTACTTC. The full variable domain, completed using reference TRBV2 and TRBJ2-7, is EPEVTQTPSHQVTQMGQEVILRCVPISNHLYFYWYRQILGQKVEFLVSFYNNEISEKSEIFDDQFSVERPDGSNFTLKIRSTKLEDSAMYFCASRPGSYEQYFGPGTRLTVT.

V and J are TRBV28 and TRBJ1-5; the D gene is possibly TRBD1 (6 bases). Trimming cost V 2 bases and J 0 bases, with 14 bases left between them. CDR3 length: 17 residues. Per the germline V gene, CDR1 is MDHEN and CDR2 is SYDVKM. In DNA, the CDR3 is TGTGCCAGCAGTTTACGGAACATGGACAGTAGCAATCAGCCCCAGCATTTT. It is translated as CASSLRNMDSSNQPQHF.

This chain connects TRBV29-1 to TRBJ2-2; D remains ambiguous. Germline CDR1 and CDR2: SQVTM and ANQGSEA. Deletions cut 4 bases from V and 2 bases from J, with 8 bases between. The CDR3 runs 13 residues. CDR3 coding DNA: TGCAGCGTTGTGTCAACTAACACCGGGGAGCTGTTTTTT. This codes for CSVVSTNTGELFF.

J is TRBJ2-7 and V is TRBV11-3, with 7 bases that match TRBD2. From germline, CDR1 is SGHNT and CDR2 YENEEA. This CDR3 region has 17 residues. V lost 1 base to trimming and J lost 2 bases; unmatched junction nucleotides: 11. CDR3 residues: CASSLVAGAVLTYEQYF. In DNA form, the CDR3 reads TGTGCCAGCAGCTTAGTGGCGGGAGCCGTTTTAACCTACGAGCAGTACTTC. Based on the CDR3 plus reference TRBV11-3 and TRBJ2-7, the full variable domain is EAGVVQSPRYKIIEKKQPVAFWCNPISGHNTLYWYLQNLGQGPELLIRYENEEAVDDSQLPKDRFSAERLKGVDSTLKIQPAELGDSAVYLCASSLVAGAVLTYEQYFGPGTRLTVT.

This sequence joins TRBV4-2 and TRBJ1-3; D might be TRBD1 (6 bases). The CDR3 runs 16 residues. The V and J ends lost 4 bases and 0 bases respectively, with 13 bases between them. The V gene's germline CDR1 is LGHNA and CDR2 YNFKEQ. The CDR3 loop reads CASSLTDRTSGNTIYF. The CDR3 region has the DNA TGTGCCAGCAGCCTAACCGACAGGACCTCTGGAAACACCATATATTTT.

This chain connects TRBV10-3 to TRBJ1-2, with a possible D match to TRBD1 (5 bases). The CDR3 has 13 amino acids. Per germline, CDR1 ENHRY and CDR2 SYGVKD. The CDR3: CAMTQGEENGYTF. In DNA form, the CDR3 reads TGTGCGATGACCCAGGGCGAGGAGAATGGCTACACCTTC.

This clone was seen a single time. CDR3 sequence reads: CASSLGASEGEQFF. The DNA for the CDR3 is TGTGCCAGCAGCTTGGGTGCTAGCGAGGGTGAGCAGTTCTTC. The rearrangement uses TRBV5-4 and TRBJ2-1; possible D gene TRBD2, 6 bases. The length of the CDR3 is 14 residues. Germline CDR1 reads SGHNT; CDR2 reads YYREEE (reference sequence). V was cut by 0 bases and J by 9 bases, with 13 bases left in between.

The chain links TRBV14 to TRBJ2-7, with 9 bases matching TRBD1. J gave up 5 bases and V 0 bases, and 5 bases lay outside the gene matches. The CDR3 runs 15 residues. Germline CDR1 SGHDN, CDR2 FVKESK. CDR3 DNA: TGTGCCAGCAGCCAAGATGGGACAGGGACCCACGAGCAGTACTTC. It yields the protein CASSQDGTGTHEQYF.

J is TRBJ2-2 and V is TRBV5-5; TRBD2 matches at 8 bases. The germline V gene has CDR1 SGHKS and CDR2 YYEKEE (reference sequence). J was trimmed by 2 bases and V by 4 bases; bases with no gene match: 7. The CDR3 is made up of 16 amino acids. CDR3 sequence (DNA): TGTGCCAGCAGCCCGCGGGAGGCGCCCAACACCGGGGAGCTGTTTTTT. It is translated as CASSPREAPNTGELFF.

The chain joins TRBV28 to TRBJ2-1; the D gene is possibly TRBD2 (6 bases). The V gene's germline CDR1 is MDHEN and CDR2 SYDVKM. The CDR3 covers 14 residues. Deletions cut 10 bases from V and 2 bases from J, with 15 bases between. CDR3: CATRGTGPYNEQFF. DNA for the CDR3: TGTGCCACCCGCGGGACTGGGCCCTACAATGAGCAGTTCTTC.

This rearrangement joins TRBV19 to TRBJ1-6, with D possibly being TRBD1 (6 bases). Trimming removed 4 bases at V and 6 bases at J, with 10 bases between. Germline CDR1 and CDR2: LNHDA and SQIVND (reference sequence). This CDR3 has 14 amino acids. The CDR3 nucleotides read TGTGCCAGTAGTAACAGGGCTGGTAATTCACCCCTCCACTTT. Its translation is CASSNRAGNSPLHF.

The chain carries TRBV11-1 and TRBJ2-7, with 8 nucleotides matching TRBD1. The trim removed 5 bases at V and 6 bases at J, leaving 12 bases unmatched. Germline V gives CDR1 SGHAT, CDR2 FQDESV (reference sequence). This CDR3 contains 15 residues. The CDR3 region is CASSARTGMSTEQYF. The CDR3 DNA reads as TGTGCCAGCAGCGCCCGGACAGGGATGAGCACCGAGCAGTACTTC.

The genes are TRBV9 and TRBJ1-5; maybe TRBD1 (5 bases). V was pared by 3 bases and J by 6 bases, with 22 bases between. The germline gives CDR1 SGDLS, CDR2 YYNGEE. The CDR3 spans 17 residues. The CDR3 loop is CASSDAPGTAPPQPQHF. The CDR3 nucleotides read TGTGCCAGCAGCGACGCCCCGGGGACTGCTCCCCCTCAGCCCCAGCATTTT.

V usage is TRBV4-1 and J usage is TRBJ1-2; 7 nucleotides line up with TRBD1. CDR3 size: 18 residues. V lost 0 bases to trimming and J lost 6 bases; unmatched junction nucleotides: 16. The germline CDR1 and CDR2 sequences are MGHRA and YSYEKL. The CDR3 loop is CASSQDIAQTGPYDGYTF. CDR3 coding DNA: TGCGCCAGCAGCCAAGATATAGCTCAGACAGGGCCTTATGATGGCTACACCTTC.

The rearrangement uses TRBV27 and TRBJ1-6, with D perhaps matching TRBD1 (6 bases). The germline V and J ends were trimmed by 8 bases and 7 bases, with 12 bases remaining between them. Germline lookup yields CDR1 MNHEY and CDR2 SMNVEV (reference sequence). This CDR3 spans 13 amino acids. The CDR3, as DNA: TGTGCCAGCCGCGGGGGCTCCAATTCACCCCTCCACTTT. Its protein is CASRGGSNSPLHF.

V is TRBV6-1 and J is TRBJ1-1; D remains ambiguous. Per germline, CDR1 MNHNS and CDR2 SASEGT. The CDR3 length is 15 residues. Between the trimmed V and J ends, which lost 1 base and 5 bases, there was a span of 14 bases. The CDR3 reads CASSEEFKGGTEAFF. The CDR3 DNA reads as TGTGCCAGCAGTGAAGAATTTAAGGGAGGAACTGAAGCTTTCTTT.